The next 10 T cell receptor beta chains were all read from a single sample in a study of human T cells and chemical hapten exposure. TCRdb re-called the RACE reads with MiXCR, one entry per CDR3 protein. This table has roughly 38,000 distinct CDR3 sequences, approximately 9.5% appearing once. Sample time point: patch test 3, about 24 weeks after DPC sensitization. As for treatment: therapeutic diphenylcyclopropenone sensitization with weekly scalp DPC. Total RNA extraction was carried out from unfractionated whole blood. The sample consisted of whole blood, taken in connection with sensitization to the hapten diphenylcyclopropenone (DPC). The receptors were sampled from a man aged 45-65 years with alopecia areata. Some clones in this sample may be carry-over from other donors' samples.

This clonotype was counted ten times or more. This chain joins TRBV28 and TRBJ2-7; the D call may be TRBD1 or TRBD2 (5 bases each). V dropped 5 bases and J dropped 3 bases, with 23 bases sitting between them. The germline gives CDR1 MDHEN, CDR2 SYDVKM. This CDR3 comprises 17 residues. CDR3 DNA sequence: TGTGCCAGCAGTCCCGGGGCTCCCGGGGAGAGTATCTACGAGCAGTACTTC. This sequence encodes CASSPGAPGESIYEQYF.

This clonotype has ten or more counts. The chain links TRBV9 to TRBJ1-1; a weak D match, TRBD1 (5 bases). Germline V gene lookup returns CDR1 SGDLS and CDR2 YYNGEE. V lost 2 bases and J 0 bases, leaving 11 bases between the germline ends. The CDR3 sequence is 15 residues long. In DNA form, the CDR3 reads TGTGCCAGCAGCGTTAGGGACTATTTGAACACTGAAGCTTTCTTT. Translation: CASSVRDYLNTEAFF. Based on the CDR3 plus reference TRBV9 and TRBJ1-1, the full variable domain is DSGVTQTPKHLITATGQRVTLRCSPRSGDLSVYWYQQSLDQGLQFLIQYYNGEERAKGNILERFSAQQFPDLHSELNLSSLELGDSALYFCASSVRDYLNTEAFFGQGTRLTVV.

This clonotype was detected ten times or more. This sequence joins TRBV5-5 and TRBJ2-1; 13 bases line up with TRBD2. The CDR3 sequence is 18 residues long. Germline values: CDR1 SGHKS, CDR2 YYEKEE (reference sequence). After removal of 1 base from V and 4 bases from J, the junction contained 8 bases not matched to a gene. For the CDR3, the DNA is TGTGCCAGCAGCTTGTCTCGTGGGACTAGCGGGGCTTACAATGAGCAGTTCTTC. Its translation is CASSLSRGTSGAYNEQFF.

The gene calls are TRBV7-3 and TRBJ1-6; no clear D gene. Germline CDR1 is SGHTA and CDR2 is FQGTGA. Deletions cut 1 base from V and 8 bases from J, with 9 bases between. The CDR3 spans 14 residues. CDR3 region: CASSLNGRDSPLHF. The DNA of the CDR3 is TGTGCCAGCAGCTTAAATGGCCGGGATTCACCCCTCCACTTT. Looking up the rest from reference TRBV7-3 and TRBJ1-6 gives the full variable domain: GAGVSQTPSNKVTEKGKYVELRCDPISGHTALYWYRQSLGQGPEFLIYFQGTGAADDSGLPNDRFFAVRPEGSVSTLKIQRTERGDSAVYLCASSLNGRDSPLHFGNGTRLTVT.

This clonotype was seen ten or more times. This sequence joins TRBV20-1 and TRBJ2-1; no clear D. The germline V and J ends were trimmed by 5 bases and 2 bases, with 7 bases remaining between them. The CDR3 spans 12 residues. Germline V gene data show CDR1 as DFQATT and CDR2 as SNEGSKA (reference sequence). The CDR3 loop reads CSALLTYNEQFF. CDR3 sequence (DNA): TGCAGTGCTCTACTGACCTACAATGAGCAGTTCTTC.

J is TRBJ2-1 and V is TRBV7-2, with D perhaps matching TRBD1 (6 bases). V was trimmed by 4 bases and J by 12 bases, leaving 16 bases between them. CDR1 is SGHTA, CDR2 FQGNSA, per germline. This CDR3 spans 13 amino acids. The CDR3 DNA is TGTGCCAGCAGCTGGGGGCAGGATGATGGGCAGTTCTTC. As protein: CASSWGQDDGQFF.

There are many counts of this clonotype. This chain connects TRBV10-3 to TRBJ2-3; 7 bases are shared with TRBD2. The CDR3 totals 14 residues. Germline V CDR1 and CDR2: ENHRY, SYGVKD. After removal of 10 bases from V and 2 bases from J, the junction contained 9 bases not matched to a gene. DNA for the CDR3: TGTGCCACACGCCTAGCGGAGAACACAGATACGCAGTATTTT. It yields the protein CATRLAENTDTQYF.

This clonotype has a count of ten or more. This rearrangement joins TRBV7-8 to TRBJ1-6; 7 bases agree with TRBD1. The CDR3 covers 14 residues. CDR1 is SGHVS and CDR2 is FQNEAQ in the germline V gene. V lost 10 bases, J lost 7 bases, and 10 bases stayed unmatched. CDR3 region: CATVSGTANSPLHF. CDR3 coding DNA: TGTGCCACCGTTTCCGGGACAGCAAATTCACCCCTCCACTTT.

The table lists this clonotype with a few counts. This chain links TRBV29-1 with TRBJ2-3; no reliable D call. This CDR3 region has 14 residues. The germline V gene encodes CDR1 SQVTM and CDR2 ANQGSEA. V gave up 7 bases and J gave up 1 base, with 15 bases separating them. In DNA, the CDR3 is TGCAGCGGCTCCCCCCAGCTAGGCACAGATACGCAGTATTTT. Amino acids: CSGSPQLGTDTQYF.

The table lists this clonotype with many counts. V usage is TRBV11-2 and J usage is TRBJ1-5; possible D gene TRBD1, 5 bases. Germline CDR1 and CDR2: SGHAT and FQNNGV. Trimming removed 3 bases at V and 1 base at J, with 7 bases between. CDR3 length equals 14 residues. The CDR3 loop reads CASSLGGSNQPQHF. In nucleotides, the CDR3 is TGTGCCAGCAGCTTGGGGGGGAGCAATCAGCCCCAGCATTTT.